This TCR beta chain was identified in a study of cytomegalovirus exposure and HLA in healthy donors. The study's findings and limits: Upon later analysis, TCR association rates were observed to vary by HLA locus, being highest for DRB1 and lowest for HLA-C. A later analysis linked a missense variant in DCLRE1C to the trimming of TCR beta V and J genes.

As for this clone: Its target is not known.

This PCR relied on a set of 60 Vbeta primers and 13 Jbeta primers. Generated by immunoSEQ multiplex PCR, the TCRdb table keeps only in-frame clones and is missing some. This sample has around 150,000 clones, with 82% found just once. Deletions cut 0 bases from V and 3 bases from J, with 23 bases between. CDR1 and CDR2 from the germline V gene are LNHNV and YYDKDF (reference sequence). This CDR3 is 20 amino acids long. This sequence was found in a girl between 10 and 17 years old in good health and CMV-seropositive. Sequenced material: PBMCs. The chain joins TRBV15 to TRBJ2-2; D perhaps matches TRBD2 (6 bases). CDR3 DNA sequence: TGTGCCACCAGCAGAGATTGGGAACAGGCTAAGAAGCGGGACACCGGGGAGCTGTTTTTT. Protein: CATSRDWEQAKKRDTGELFF.